This TCR beta chain was recorded in a study of T cells after yellow fever vaccination (dated by TCRdb to about 2019). Broadly, across the study: The SMART-Seq v4 Ultra Low Input RNA kit was used to prepare libraries from fractions with low cell numbers. Bulk TCR alpha and beta repertoires were sequenced longitudinally to track T-cell clones before and after primary and booster YFV17D yellow fever vaccination. The cohort comprised two healthy male donors, one aged 18 to 30 and one aged 30 to 40 years. Blood samples were taken at several timepoints before and after primary and secondary immunization, and bulk PBMC replicates and cell subsets were isolated.

Broad study findings and their caveats: Only two donors were included in the study, so the extent to which the findings can be generalized is limited. After the booster, most of the clones that had expanded following primary vaccination were detected again (around 95% of CD4 and 88% of CD8), which suggests that memory was broadly maintained. A small share of clonotypes occurred in both CD4 and CD8 compartments, likely arising from convergent recombination. The secondary T-cell response was found to be weaker but faster than the primary response, with a peak reached on day 5 rather than on day 15. Computational filtering was needed because FACS-sorted repertoires could contain abundant contaminating clonotypes from the bulk population.

TCR cDNA was synthesized by 5'RACE template switching, which introduced a universal primer site and unique molecular identifiers. cDNA synthesis was primed from both the TCR alpha and TCR beta constant segments. Library amplification used two PCR steps, and the second PCR step added sample barcodes and sequencing adapters. Sequencing of libraries was done on Illumina HiSeq 2500 (2x100 bp) or NovaSeq (2x150 bp). From the authors' description of their analysis: MIGEC handled demultiplexing of reads and collapsing into UMI consensus sequences, while MiXCR performed V(D)J alignment. Clonotypes responding to the vaccine were identified with edgeR on replicate PBMC samples, with the criteria of FDR below 0.01 and a log2 fold change above 5 up to day 15. CD4 or CD8 identity was assigned to each bulk clonotype according to whether the clonotype was present at higher abundance in the sequenced CD4 repertoire or the sequenced CD8 repertoire. The raw public reads went through TCRdb reprocessing: fastp at Q25, MiXCR clone calling, in-frame beta chains kept. Each record represents a unique CDR3 protein, reported with the most common genes and DNA among its rows. TCRdb assigned the V and J calls; the authors' analysis was not used. The sample data list 65,000 to 90,000 distinct CDR3 sequences, and roughly 8% of these were observed just once. Of the sample, 41% is held by the ten largest clones.

The treatment or condition label here, explained by the study, means: live attenuated yellow fever vaccine strain. PBMCs were isolated from peripheral blood using a standard Ficoll-Paque protocol. CD4 and CD8 T-cell fractions were isolated with Dynabeads CD4 and CD8 positive selection kits. RNA was extracted with TriZol from bulk PBMCs, CD4 and CD8 fractions, and dextramer-positive and dextramer-negative fractions. For CDR1 and CDR2, the germline V gene lists SGHVS and FNYEAQ. Inclusive of the bounding cysteine and phenylalanine, the CDR3 is 15 residues long. Only the CDR3 portion is preserved as DNA: 45 bases, with reading frame beginning at the first base. Compared with germline, V lacks 3 bases and J lacks 6 bases; bases without a gene match: 8. This clonotype was counted ten times or more. The antigen it binds to is not known. Base qualities are not at hand, and no much larger clone is one base apart.

The clonotype comes from a man under 40 who received the YFV17D yellow fever vaccine. The chain is assembled from TRBV7-6 and TRBJ2-1; 7 middle bases align to TRBD2. This specimen was CD8+ T cells sorted from PBMCs, taken on the day of the yellow fever booster vaccination. The nucleotides are TGTGCCAGCAGCTTGGGCGGGAGTTACTCCAATGAGCAGTTCTTC. This encodes CASSLGGSYSNEQFF.